The present entry profiles one TCR beta chain with its context. Method: immunoSEQ multiplex PCR; TCRdb's copy keeps in-frame clones and lacks some. The profile shows approximately 180,000 clones, 80% to 90% of them singletons. The data were taken from a study of blood T cell repertoires in COVID-19. Study-level information: The analysed material was cDNA or gDNA that came from T cells, B-cell-depleted T cells, or PBMCs.

The sequencing sample was made of peripheral blood. The origin of this receptor is a human donor with active or convalescent COVID-19. The donor label of this sample is uncertain.

This CDR3 reads CASSIRGKTGELFF. The DNA for the CDR3 is TGTGCCAGTAGTATAAGGGGGAAAACCGGGGAGCTGTTTTTT. V is TRBV19 and J is TRBJ2-2; tentatively, D is TRBD1 (6 bases). V shed 2 bases and J shed 5 bases, with 9 bases lying between them. The germline V gene encodes CDR1 LNHDA and CDR2 SQIVND (reference sequence). The CDR3 totals 14 residues.